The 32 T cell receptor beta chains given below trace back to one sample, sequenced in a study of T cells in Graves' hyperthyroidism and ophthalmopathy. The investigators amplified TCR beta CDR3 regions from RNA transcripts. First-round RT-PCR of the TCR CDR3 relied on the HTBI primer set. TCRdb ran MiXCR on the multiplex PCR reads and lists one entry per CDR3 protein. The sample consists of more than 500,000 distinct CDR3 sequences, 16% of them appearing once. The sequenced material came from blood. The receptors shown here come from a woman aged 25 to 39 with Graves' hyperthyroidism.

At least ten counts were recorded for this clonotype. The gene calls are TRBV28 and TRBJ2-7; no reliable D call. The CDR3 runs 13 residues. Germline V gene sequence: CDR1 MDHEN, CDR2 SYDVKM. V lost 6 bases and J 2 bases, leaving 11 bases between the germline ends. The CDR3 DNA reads TGTGCCAGCAGCAACCGCCTAACCTACGAGCAGTACTTC. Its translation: CASSNRLTYEQYF. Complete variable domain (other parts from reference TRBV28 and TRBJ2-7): DVKVTQSSRYLVKRTGEKVFLECVQDMDHENMFWYRQDPGLGLRLIYFSYDVKMKEKGDIPEGYSVSREKKERFSLILESASTNQTSMYLCASSNRLTYEQYFGPGTRLTVT.

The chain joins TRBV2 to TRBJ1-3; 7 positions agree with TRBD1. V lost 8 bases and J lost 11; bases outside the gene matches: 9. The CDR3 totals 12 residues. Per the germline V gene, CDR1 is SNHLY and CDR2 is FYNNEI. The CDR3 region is CASARTGAPIYF. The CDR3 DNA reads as TGTGCCAGCGCGAGAACAGGGGCCCCCATATATTTT.

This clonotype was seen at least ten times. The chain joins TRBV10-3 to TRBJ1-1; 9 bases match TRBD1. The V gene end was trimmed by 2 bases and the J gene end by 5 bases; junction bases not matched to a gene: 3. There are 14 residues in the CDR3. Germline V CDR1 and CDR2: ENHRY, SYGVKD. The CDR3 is CAISEPDRGTEAFF. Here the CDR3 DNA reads TGTGCCATCAGTGAGCCCGACAGGGGGACTGAAGCTTTCTTT.

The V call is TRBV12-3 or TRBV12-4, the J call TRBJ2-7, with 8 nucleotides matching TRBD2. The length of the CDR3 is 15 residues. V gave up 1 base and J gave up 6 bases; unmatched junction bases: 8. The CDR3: CASSLVTGRAGEQYF. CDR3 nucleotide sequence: TGTGCCAGCAGTTTAGTGACCGGGAGGGCGGGCGAGCAGTACTTC.

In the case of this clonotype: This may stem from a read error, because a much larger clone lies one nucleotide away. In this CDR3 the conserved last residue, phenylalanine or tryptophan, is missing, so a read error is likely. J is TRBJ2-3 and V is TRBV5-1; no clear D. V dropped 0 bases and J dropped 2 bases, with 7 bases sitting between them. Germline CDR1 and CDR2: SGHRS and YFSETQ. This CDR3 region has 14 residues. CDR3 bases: TGCGCCAGCAGCTTGGAGCTCAACACAGATACGCAGTATCTT. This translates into CASSLELNTDTQYL.

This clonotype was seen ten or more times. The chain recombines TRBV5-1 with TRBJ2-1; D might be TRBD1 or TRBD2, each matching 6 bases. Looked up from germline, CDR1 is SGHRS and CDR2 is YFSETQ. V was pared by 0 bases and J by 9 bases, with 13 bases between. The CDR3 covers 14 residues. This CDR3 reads CASSLVAEGGEQFF. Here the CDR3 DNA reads TGCGCCAGCAGCTTGGTGGCAGAGGGGGGTGAGCAGTTCTTC.

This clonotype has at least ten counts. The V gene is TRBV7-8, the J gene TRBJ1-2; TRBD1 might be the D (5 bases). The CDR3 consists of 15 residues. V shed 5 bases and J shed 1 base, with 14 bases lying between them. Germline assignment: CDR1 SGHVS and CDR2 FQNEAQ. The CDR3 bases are TGTGCCAGCAGCCCTAGACTCAGGGATAACTATGGCTACACCTTC. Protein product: CASSPRLRDNYGYTF.

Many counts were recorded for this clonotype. This CDR3 is CAISDPSGRDTDTQYF. The CDR3 DNA reads as TGTGCCATCAGTGACCCCAGCGGGAGGGACACAGATACGCAGTATTTT. The chain employs TRBV10-3 and TRBJ2-3; 10 bases line up with TRBD2. The CDR3 loop spans 16 amino acids. The germline V gene has CDR1 ENHRY and CDR2 SYGVKD. J gave up 2 bases and V 3 bases, and 5 bases lay outside the gene matches.

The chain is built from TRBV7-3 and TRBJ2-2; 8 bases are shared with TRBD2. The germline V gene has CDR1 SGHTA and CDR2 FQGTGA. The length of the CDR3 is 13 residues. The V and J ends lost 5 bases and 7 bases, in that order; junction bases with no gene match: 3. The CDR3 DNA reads TGTGCCAGCAGCCCGGGGACTAGCGGGGAGCTGTTTTTT. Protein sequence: CASSPGTSGELFF.

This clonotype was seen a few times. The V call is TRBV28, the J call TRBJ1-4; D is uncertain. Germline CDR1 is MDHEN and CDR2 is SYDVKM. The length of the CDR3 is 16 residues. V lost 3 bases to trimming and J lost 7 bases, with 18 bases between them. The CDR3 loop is CASSLVWSRSFEKLFF. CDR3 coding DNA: TGTGCCAGCAGTTTGGTCTGGAGTAGGTCTTTTGAAAAACTGTTTTTT.

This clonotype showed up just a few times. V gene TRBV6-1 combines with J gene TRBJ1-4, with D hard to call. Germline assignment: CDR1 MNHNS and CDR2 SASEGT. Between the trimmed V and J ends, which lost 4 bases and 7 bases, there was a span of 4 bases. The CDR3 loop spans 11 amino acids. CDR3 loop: CASSVVEKLFF. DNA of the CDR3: TGTGCCAGCAGTGTAGTTGAAAAACTGTTTTTT.

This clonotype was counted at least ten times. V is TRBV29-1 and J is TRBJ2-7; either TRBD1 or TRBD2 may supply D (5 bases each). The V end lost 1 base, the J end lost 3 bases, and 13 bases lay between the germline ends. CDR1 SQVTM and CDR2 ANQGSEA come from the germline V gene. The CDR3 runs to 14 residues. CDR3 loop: CSVEVRDGNYEQYF. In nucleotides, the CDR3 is TGCAGCGTTGAAGTACGGGACGGAAACTACGAGCAGTACTTC.

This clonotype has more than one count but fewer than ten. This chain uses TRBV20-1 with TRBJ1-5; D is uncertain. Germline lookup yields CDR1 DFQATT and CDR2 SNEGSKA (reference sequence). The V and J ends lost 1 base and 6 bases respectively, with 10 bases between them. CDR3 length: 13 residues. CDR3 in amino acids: CSARGVGSQPQHF. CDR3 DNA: TGCAGTGCTAGAGGAGTAGGGAGTCAGCCCCAGCATTTT.

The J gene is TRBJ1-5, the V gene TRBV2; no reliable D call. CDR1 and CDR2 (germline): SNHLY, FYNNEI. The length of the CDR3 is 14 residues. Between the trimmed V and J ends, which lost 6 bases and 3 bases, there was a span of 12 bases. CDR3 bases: TGTGCCAGCAGCCGGACCCGCTCCAATCAGCCCCAGCATTTT. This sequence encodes CASSRTRSNQPQHF.

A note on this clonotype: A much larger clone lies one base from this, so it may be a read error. Here the CDR3 reads CSVDLRGDTQYF. The CDR3 nucleotides read TGCAGCGTTGATCTCCGTGGGGACACCCAGTACTTC. V usage is TRBV29-1 and J usage is TRBJ2-5, with D possibly called TRBD1 or TRBD2 (5 bases each). Trimming cost V 3 bases and J 8 bases, with 13 bases left between them. The CDR3 contains 12 residues. CDR1 and CDR2 (germline): SQVTM, ANQGSEA.

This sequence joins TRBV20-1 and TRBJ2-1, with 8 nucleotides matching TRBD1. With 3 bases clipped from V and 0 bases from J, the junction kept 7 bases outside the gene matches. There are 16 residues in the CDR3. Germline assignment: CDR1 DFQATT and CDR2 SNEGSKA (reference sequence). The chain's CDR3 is CSASSRQGTSYNEQFF. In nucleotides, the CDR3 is TGCAGTGCTAGCTCCCGACAGGGGACCTCCTACAATGAGCAGTTCTTC.

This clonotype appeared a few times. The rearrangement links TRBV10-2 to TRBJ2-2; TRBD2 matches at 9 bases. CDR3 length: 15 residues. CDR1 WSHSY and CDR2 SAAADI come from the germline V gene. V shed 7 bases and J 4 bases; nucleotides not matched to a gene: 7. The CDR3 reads CASTPASGTTGELFF. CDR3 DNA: TGCGCCAGCACCCCGGCTAGCGGGACCACCGGGGAGCTGTTTTTT.

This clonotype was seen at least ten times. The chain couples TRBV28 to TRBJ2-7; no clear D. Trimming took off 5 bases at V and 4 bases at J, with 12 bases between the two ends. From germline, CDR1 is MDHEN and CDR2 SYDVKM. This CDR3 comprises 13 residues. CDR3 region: CASSLLLDYEQYF. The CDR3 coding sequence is TGTGCCAGCAGTCTCCTCCTTGATTACGAGCAGTACTTC. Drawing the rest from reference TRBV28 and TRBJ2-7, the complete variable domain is DVKVTQSSRYLVKRTGEKVFLECVQDMDHENMFWYRQDPGLGLRLIYFSYDVKMKEKGDIPEGYSVSREKKERFSLILESASTNQTSMYLCASSLLLDYEQYFGPGTRLTVT.

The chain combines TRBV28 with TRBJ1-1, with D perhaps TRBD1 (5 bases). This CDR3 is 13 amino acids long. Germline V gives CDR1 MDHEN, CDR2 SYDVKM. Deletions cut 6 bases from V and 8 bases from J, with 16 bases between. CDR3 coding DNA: TGTGCCAGCAGCCTAGCCGGCGGGGGGGAAGCTTTCTTT. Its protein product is CASSLAGGGEAFF.

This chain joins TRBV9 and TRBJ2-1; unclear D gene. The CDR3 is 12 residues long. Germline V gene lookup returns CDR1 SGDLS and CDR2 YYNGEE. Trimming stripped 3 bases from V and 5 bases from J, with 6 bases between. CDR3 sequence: CASSAINNEQFF. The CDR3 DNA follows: TGTGCCAGCAGCGCAATTAACAATGAGCAGTTCTTC.

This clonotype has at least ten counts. The DNA for the CDR3 is TGCAGTGCTAGTTGGCCCGGACTAGAAGCCGAGCAGTACTTC. It translates to CSASWPGLEAEQYF. The V and J genes are TRBV20-1 and TRBJ2-7; 7 nucleotides line up with TRBD2. Germline CDR1 reads DFQATT; CDR2 reads SNEGSKA (reference sequence). The CDR3 has 14 amino acids. The V and J ends lost 3 bases and 6 bases, in that order; junction bases with no gene match: 11.

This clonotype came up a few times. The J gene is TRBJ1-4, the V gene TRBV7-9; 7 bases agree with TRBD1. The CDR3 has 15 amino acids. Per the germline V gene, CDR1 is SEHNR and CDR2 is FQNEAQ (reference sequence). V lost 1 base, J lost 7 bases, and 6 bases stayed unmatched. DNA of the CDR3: TGTGCCAGCAGCTTAGATAACAGGGGCAGTGAAAAACTGTTTTTT. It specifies CASSLDNRGSEKLFF.

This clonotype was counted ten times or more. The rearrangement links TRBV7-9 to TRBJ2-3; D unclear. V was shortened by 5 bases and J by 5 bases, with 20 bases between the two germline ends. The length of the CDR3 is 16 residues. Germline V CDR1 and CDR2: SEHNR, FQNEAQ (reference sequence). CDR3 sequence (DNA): TGTGCCAGCAGCACCATTCCCCGGCGAGCTAAAGATACGCAGTATTTT. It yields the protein CASSTIPRRAKDTQYF.

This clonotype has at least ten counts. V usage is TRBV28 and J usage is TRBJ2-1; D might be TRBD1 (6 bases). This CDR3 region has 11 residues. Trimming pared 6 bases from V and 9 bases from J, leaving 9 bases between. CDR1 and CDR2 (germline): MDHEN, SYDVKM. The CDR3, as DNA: TGTGCCAGCAGAACAGGGATTGAGCAGTTCTTC. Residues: CASRTGIEQFF.

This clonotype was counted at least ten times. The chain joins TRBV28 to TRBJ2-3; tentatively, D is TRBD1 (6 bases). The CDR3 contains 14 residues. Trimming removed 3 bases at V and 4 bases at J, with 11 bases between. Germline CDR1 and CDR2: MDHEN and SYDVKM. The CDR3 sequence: CASSFGQQSDTQYF. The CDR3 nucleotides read TGTGCCAGCAGTTTTGGACAGCAGTCAGATACGCAGTATTTT.

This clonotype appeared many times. For the CDR3, the DNA is TGTGCCAGCAGTTACAGGGAATCCACGGGTACGCAGTATTTT. Protein product: CASSYRESTGTQYF. The chain is built from TRBV6-5 and TRBJ2-3; D not certain. The V and J ends lost 2 bases and 8 bases respectively, with 14 bases between them. Germline loops: CDR1 MNHEY, CDR2 SVGAGI. The CDR3 length is 14 residues.

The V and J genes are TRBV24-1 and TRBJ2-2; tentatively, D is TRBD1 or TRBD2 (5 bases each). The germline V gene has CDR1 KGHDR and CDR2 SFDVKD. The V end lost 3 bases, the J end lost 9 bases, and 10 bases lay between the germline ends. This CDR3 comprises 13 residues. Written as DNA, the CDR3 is TGTGCCACCAGTGATGGGACCGCGCGGGAGCTGTTTTTT. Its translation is CATSDGTARELFF.

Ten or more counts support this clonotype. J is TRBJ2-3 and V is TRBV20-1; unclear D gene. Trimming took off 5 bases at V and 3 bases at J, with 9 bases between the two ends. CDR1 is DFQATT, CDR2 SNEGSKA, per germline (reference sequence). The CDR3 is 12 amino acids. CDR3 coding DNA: TGCAGTGCTCTGTCGGGTACAGATACGCAGTATTTT. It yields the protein CSALSGTDTQYF.

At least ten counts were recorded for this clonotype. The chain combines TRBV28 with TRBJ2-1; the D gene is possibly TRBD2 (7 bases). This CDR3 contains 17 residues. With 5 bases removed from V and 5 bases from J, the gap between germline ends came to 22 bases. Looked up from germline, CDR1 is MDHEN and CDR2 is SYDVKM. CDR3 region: CASSQPLGGARNNEQFF. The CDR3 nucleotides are TGTGCCAGCAGTCAACCATTGGGGGGGGCCAGAAACAATGAGCAGTTCTTC.

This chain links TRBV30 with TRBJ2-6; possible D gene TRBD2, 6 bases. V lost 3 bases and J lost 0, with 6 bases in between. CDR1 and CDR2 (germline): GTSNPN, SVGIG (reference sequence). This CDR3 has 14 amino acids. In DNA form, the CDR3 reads TGTGCCTGGAGGGGGGGCTCTGGGGCCAACGTCCTGACTTTC. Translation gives CAWRGGSGANVLTF.

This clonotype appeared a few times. The CDR3 DNA reads as TGTGCCAGCAGCAGGAATCCGGGACAGAACACCGGGGAGCTGTTTTTT. Protein product: CASSRNPGQNTGELFF. V usage is TRBV7-2 and J usage is TRBJ2-2; a weak D match, TRBD1 (6 bases). V lost 5 bases, J lost 1 base, and 14 bases lay in between. The CDR3 covers 16 residues. Germline V gives CDR1 SGHTA, CDR2 FQGNSA. Full variable domain (outside the CDR3, taken from reference TRBV7-2 and TRBJ2-2): GAGVSQSPSNKVTEKGKDVELRCDPISGHTALYWYRQSLGQGLEFLIYFQGNSAPDKSGLPSDRFSAERTGGSVSTLTIQRTQQEDSAVYLCASSRNPGQNTGELFFGEGSRLTVL.

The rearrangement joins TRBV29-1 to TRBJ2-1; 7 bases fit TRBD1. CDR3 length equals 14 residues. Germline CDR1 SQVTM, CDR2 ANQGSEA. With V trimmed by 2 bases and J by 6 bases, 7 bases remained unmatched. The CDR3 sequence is CSVEIGTAANEQFF. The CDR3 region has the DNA TGCAGCGTTGAAATCGGGACAGCTGCCAATGAGCAGTTCTTC.